This T cell receptor beta chain comes out of a study of shared T cell receptors in the human thymus (dated by TCRdb to the early 2020s). In the study overall: The study examined how self-reactive, shared T-cell receptor alpha chains are generated in the human thymus.

The CDR1 and CDR2 encoded by the germline V gene are ENHRY and SYGVKD. The CDR3 runs 15 residues from the cysteine to the phenylalanine. Only CDR3 DNA is held: 45 bases, read in frame from base 1. The germline V and J ends show losses of 7 bases and 2 bases respectively, and no gene match explains 2 bases of the junction. In the case of this clone: What antigen it recognizes has not been identified. The input lacks base qualities; no much larger clone sits a single base away.

Libraries were made using the immunoSEQ multiplex PCR assay. TCRdb holds this immuneACCESS table with in-frame rearrangements only. Some clones are missing; in checked studies, unresolved V genes explain under half, and the rest has no known cause. The sample data list roughly 410,000 clones, and roughly 94% of these were observed just once. Around 0.018% of the sample comes from the top ten. Input material: thymocytes. This receptor chain uses TRBV10-3 and TRBJ2-5; 15 of the junction bases match TRBD2. The sequence came from a human donor. The sequence in DNA is TGTGCCATCACAGGACTAGCGGGAGGGCAAGAGACCCAGTACTTC. Translation gives CAITGLAGGQETQYF.